The 2 T cell receptor beta chains presented below share a single source sample, sequenced in a study of T cells in Graves' hyperthyroidism and ophthalmopathy. RNA transcripts provided the source from which TCR beta CDR3 regions were amplified. The HTBI primer set served for first-round RT-PCR of the TCR CDR3. TCRdb reprocessed the multiplex PCR reads via MiXCR and lists one record per CDR3 protein. The sample carries around 200,000 distinct CDR3 sequences, 15% to 20% recorded once. Sequencing was done on a sample of blood. These receptors all come from a man aged 35-49 years with Graves' hyperthyroidism.

This clonotype was seen many times. This sequence joins TRBV2 and TRBJ1-6, with D perhaps matching TRBD1 (5 bases). Germline V lookup: CDR1 SNHLY, CDR2 FYNNEI. Trimming removed 8 bases from V and 6 bases from J, with 11 bases in between. The CDR3 spans 13 residues. DNA of the CDR3: TGTGCCAGCGGGGGAACTTCTAATTCACCCCTCCACTTT. Translating gives CASGGTSNSPLHF.

The rearrangement uses TRBV20-1 and TRBJ1-5; D remains ambiguous. Germline assignment: CDR1 DFQATT and CDR2 SNEGSKA (reference sequence). V lost 2 bases to trimming and J lost 1 base, with 12 bases between them. There are 15 residues in the CDR3. The CDR3 spells CSARSSSRSNQPQHF. The CDR3 nucleotides read TGCAGTGCTAGATCCAGTAGCCGGAGCAATCAGCCCCAGCATTTT.